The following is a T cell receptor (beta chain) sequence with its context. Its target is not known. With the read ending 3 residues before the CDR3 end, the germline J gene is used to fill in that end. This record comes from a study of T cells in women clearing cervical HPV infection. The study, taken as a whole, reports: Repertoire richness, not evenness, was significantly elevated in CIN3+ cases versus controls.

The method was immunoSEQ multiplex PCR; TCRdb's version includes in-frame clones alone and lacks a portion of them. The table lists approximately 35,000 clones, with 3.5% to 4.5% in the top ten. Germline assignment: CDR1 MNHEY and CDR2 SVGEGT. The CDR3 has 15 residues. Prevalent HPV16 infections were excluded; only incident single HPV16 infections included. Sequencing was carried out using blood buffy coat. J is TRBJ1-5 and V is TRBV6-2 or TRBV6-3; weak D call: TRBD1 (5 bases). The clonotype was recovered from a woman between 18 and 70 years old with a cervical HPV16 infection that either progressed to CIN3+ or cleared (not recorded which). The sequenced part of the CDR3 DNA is TGTGCCAGCAGTTCCGGGACTAGCGACGCGGATCCC. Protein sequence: CASSSGTSDADP. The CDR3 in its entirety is CASSSGTSDADPQHF.